Listed here are 26 T cell receptor beta chains from one sample, sequenced in a study of blood T cell repertoires in COVID-19. Method: immunoSEQ multiplex PCR; TCRdb's copy keeps in-frame clones and lacks some. The table has over 250,000 clones, 65% to 90% seen once. Sample: peripheral blood. Receptors were obtained from a human donor in a cohort sampled during active COVID-19.

V usage is TRBV7-2 and J usage is TRBJ2-7, with D possibly TRBD2 on 5 matching bases. Trimming left V 2 bases short and J 6 bases short, with 8 bases between. The CDR3 runs 12 residues. Germline V gene lookup returns CDR1 SGHTA and CDR2 FQGNSA. As DNA, the CDR3 is TGTGCCAGCAGCTTAAGTCGGGGCGAGCAGTACTTC. Its translation is CASSLSRGEQYF.

A single count supports this clone. V usage is TRBV3-1 (or the pseudogene TRBV3-2) and J usage is TRBJ2-7; 11 nucleotides line up with TRBD1. Unmatched junction bases numbered 3, after V lost 4 bases and J lost 4 bases. CDR1 is LGHDT and CDR2 is YNNKEL in the germline V gene (reference sequence). This CDR3 has 14 residues. The DNA of the CDR3 is TGTGCCAGCAGCCTGGGACAGGGGGAATACGAGCAGTACTTC. Translating it yields CASSLGQGEYEQYF.

The rearrangement uses TRBV7-9 and TRBJ2-1; no clear D. V lost 3 bases and J lost 8, with 5 bases in between. The CDR3 extends over 11 amino acids. CDR1 SEHNR and CDR2 FQNEAQ come from the germline V gene (reference sequence). The CDR3 sequence: CASSFRYEQFF. The CDR3 coding sequence is TGTGCCAGCAGCTTTAGATATGAGCAGTTCTTC. The whole variable domain, remainder taken from reference TRBV7-9 and TRBJ2-1, is DTGVSQNPRHKITKRGQNVTFRCDPISEHNRLYWYRQTLGQGPEFLTYFQNEAQLEKSRLLSDRFSAERPKGSFSTLEIQRTEQGDSAMYLCASSFRYEQFFGPGTRLTVL.

This clone occurred a few times. The V call is TRBV2, the J call TRBJ1-1, with 7 bases aligning to TRBD1. Losses at the gene ends were 7 bases for V and 4 bases for J; bases not matched to a gene: 9. Per the germline V gene, CDR1 is SNHLY and CDR2 is FYNNEI. The CDR3 runs 14 residues. CDR3 sequence reads: CASTTQGMCTEAFF. The DNA of the CDR3 is TGTGCCAGCACAACACAGGGGATGTGCACTGAAGCTTTCTTT.

CDR3 sequence (DNA): TGTGCCAGCAGCCCGCAGGGGCCCGGGTCCCTCCACTTT. As protein: CASSPQGPGSLHF. The V and J genes are TRBV7-8 and TRBJ1-6; D may be TRBD1 (6 bases). CDR3 length: 13 residues. Trimming pared 5 bases from V and 14 bases from J, leaving 16 bases between. Per the germline V gene, CDR1 is SGHVS and CDR2 is FQNEAQ.

V is TRBV15 and J is TRBJ2-7; 9 nucleotides line up with TRBD1. V was pared by 6 bases and J by 5 bases, with 14 bases of the junction left unmatched. Germline V lookup: CDR1 LNHNV, CDR2 YYDKDF (reference sequence). The CDR3 is made up of 16 amino acids. The CDR3 sequence is CATSRSRRTGVDEQYF. The CDR3 nucleotides read TGTGCCACCAGTAGATCGAGAAGGACAGGGGTCGACGAGCAGTACTTC.

The V call is TRBV24-1, the J call TRBJ1-1; 7 nucleotides match TRBD1. Unmatched junction bases numbered 10, after V lost 0 bases and J lost 4 bases. Germline CDR1 and CDR2: KGHDR and SFDVKD. This CDR3 has 17 residues. The CDR3 coding sequence is TGTGCCACCAGTGATTTGTACAGGAGGGGGCGCGGCACTGAAGCTTTCTTT. It encodes CATSDLYRRGRGTEAFF.

The chain recombines TRBV11-2 with TRBJ2-5; 13 bases are shared with TRBD2. This CDR3 region has 17 residues. CDR1 is SGHAT and CDR2 is FQNNGV in the germline V gene. Trimming removed 1 base from V and 5 bases from J; junction bases left unmatched: 7. CDR3 in amino acids: CASSLGGLAGSWETQYF. CDR3 sequence (DNA): TGTGCCAGCAGCTTAGGGGGACTAGCGGGATCTTGGGAGACCCAGTACTTC.

The chain carries TRBV9 and TRBJ1-3; D not certain. The germline V gene encodes CDR1 SGDLS and CDR2 YYNGEE. This CDR3 contains 15 residues. V was trimmed by 3 bases and J by 5 bases, leaving 15 bases between them. CDR3 region: CASSAGADGRNTIYF. For the CDR3, the DNA is TGTGCCAGCAGCGCCGGAGCTGACGGCAGAAACACCATATATTTT.

V and J are TRBV5-1 and TRBJ1-5; D might be TRBD1 (6 bases). Trimming pared 1 base from V and 7 bases from J, leaving 9 bases between. The CDR3 loop spans 13 amino acids. The germline V gene has CDR1 SGHRS and CDR2 YFSETQ. CDR3 amino acids: CASSLTGYQPQHF. In DNA form, the CDR3 reads TGCGCCAGCAGCTTGACAGGGTACCAGCCCCAGCATTTT.

This chain joins TRBV2 and TRBJ2-2, with TRBD1 matching 10 bases. The ends lost 9 bases at V and 6 bases at J; junction bases unmatched: 7. Looked up from germline, CDR1 is SNHLY and CDR2 is FYNNEI. This CDR3 is 14 amino acids long. The CDR3 nucleotides read TGTGCCAGTCGTAGACAGGGGGCTGCCGGGGAGCTGTTTTTT. Amino acids: CASRRQGAAGELFF.

The chain employs TRBV4-1 and TRBJ1-4; 10 positions match TRBD1. Germline-derived CDR1 and CDR2 are MGHRA and YSYEKL. This CDR3 contains 17 residues. The junction had 9 bases not matched to a gene; V was cut back by 0 bases and J by 8 bases. The CDR3 protein is CASSQEQGTGAREKLFF. CDR3 DNA: TGCGCCAGCAGCCAAGAGCAAGGGACAGGGGCCCGGGAAAAACTGTTTTTT.

This clone was detected only a few times. The V and J genes are TRBV5-6 and TRBJ1-3; D perhaps matches TRBD1 (6 bases). The germline V and J ends were trimmed by 5 bases and 4 bases, with 19 bases remaining between them. The CDR3 is made up of 16 amino acids. From germline, CDR1 is SGHDT and CDR2 YYEEEE. CDR3 bases: TGTGCCAGCAGTCCCCGATGGGGGCGAGGAGGAAACACCATATATTTT. Translated: CASSPRWGRGGNTIYF.

The chain has TRBV6-2 or TRBV6-3 and TRBJ2-1, with a tentative D call TRBD1 (5 bases). V was cut by 6 bases and J by 4 bases, with 13 bases left in between. The CDR3 runs 14 residues. Per germline, CDR1 MNHEY and CDR2 SVGEGT. As DNA, the CDR3 is TGTGCCAGCAGCCCGTTACAGGAATACAATGAGCAGTTCTTC. Protein product: CASSPLQEYNEQFF.

The CDR3 DNA is TGTGCCAGCAGAGCACAGGGGTTGTCCTACGAGCAGTACTTC. Translating it yields CASRAQGLSYEQYF. The chain is built from TRBV27 and TRBJ2-7, with 7 bases identical to TRBD1. Germline V gives CDR1 MNHEY, CDR2 SMNVEV (reference sequence). There are 14 residues in the CDR3. The V segment lost 6 bases and the J segment 1 base; nucleotides outside the gene matches: 6.

V gene TRBV18 combines with J gene TRBJ1-5, with a possible D match to TRBD1 (5 bases). The length of the CDR3 is 12 residues. Per germline, CDR1 KGHSH and CDR2 LQKENI. With 3 bases removed from V and 7 bases from J, the gap between germline ends came to 7 bases. The CDR3 DNA is TGTGCCAGCTCACCGAACAGGCAGCCCCAGCATTTT. This encodes CASSPNRQPQHF.

The chain links TRBV7-8 to TRBJ2-1; D might be TRBD1 (6 bases). The CDR3 is 15 residues long. V lost 2 bases and J lost 6, with 14 bases in between. Germline CDR1 SGHVS, CDR2 FQNEAQ. The CDR3 sequence: CASSLITGFVNEQFF. The CDR3 bases are TGTGCCAGCAGCTTAATAACAGGGTTCGTCAATGAGCAGTTCTTC.

CDR3 residues: CASRPGHTNTEAFF. CDR3 nucleotide sequence: TGTGCCAGCCGGCCGGGACATACGAACACTGAAGCTTTCTTT. The gene calls are TRBV9 and TRBJ1-1; perhaps TRBD1 as D (6 bases). Deletions cut 7 bases from V and 1 base from J, with 14 bases between. Germline-derived CDR1 and CDR2 are SGDLS and YYNGEE. The CDR3 extends over 14 amino acids.

The V and J genes are TRBV9 and TRBJ2-1, with D unclear. This CDR3 region has 15 residues. V dropped 2 bases and J dropped 2 bases, with 11 bases sitting between them. The germline V gene has CDR1 SGDLS and CDR2 YYNGEE. The CDR3 DNA is TGTGCCAGCAGCGTCATCCCTACCCCCTACAATGAGCAGTTCTTC. Translation: CASSVIPTPYNEQFF. Combining the CDR3 with reference TRBV9 and TRBJ2-1 gives the whole variable domain DSGVTQTPKHLITATGQRVTLRCSPRSGDLSVYWYQQSLDQGLQFLIQYYNGEERAKGNILERFSAQQFPDLHSELNLSSLELGDSALYFCASSVIPTPYNEQFFGPGTRLTVL.

V gene TRBV4-1 combines with J gene TRBJ1-1; maybe TRBD1 (6 bases). The CDR3 has 13 amino acids. V was cut by 3 bases and J by 5 bases, with 10 bases left in between. Per the germline V gene, CDR1 is MGHRA and CDR2 is YSYEKL. CDR3 bases: TGCGCCAGCAGCCATCAGGACAGAACTGAAGCTTTCTTT. Translating it yields CASSHQDRTEAFF.

The J gene is TRBJ1-2, the V gene TRBV5-1; maybe TRBD1 (5 bases). Trimming shortened V by 2 bases and J by 4 bases, and 9 bases separated the two germline ends. CDR1 and CDR2 from the germline V gene are SGHRS and YFSETQ. CDR3 length: 13 residues. The CDR3 region is CASSLGEPYGYTF. CDR3 sequence (DNA): TGCGCCAGCAGCTTAGGGGAACCCTATGGCTACACCTTC.

The chain employs TRBV20-1 and TRBJ2-3; possibly TRBD1 for D (5 bases). Germline lookup yields CDR1 DFQATT and CDR2 SNEGSKA (reference sequence). Trimming pared 3 bases from V and 1 base from J, leaving 14 bases between. This CDR3 is built from 15 residues. CDR3 sequence reads: CSASGRVGGTDTQYF. The CDR3 DNA reads TGCAGTGCTAGTGGCAGGGTAGGTGGCACAGATACGCAGTATTTT.

Remarks on this clone: The same CDR3 arises from other DNA sequences in this sample as well. The rearrangement joins TRBV7-9 to TRBJ1-4, with 10 bases matching TRBD1. The ends lost 5 bases at V and 7 bases at J; junction bases unmatched: 4. This CDR3 has 14 residues. Germline V lookup: CDR1 SEHNR, CDR2 FQNEAQ (reference sequence). The DNA for the CDR3 is TGTGCCAGCAGCCTGGACAGGGGGGGTGAAAAACTGTTTTTT. Translation: CASSLDRGGEKLFF.

The chain carries TRBV29-1 and TRBJ1-1; TRBD1 aligns across 8 bases. Looked up from germline, CDR1 is SQVTM and CDR2 is ANQGSEA. J gave up 6 bases and V 4 bases, and 7 bases lay outside the gene matches. The CDR3 length is 13 residues. The CDR3 bases are TGCAGCGTTGCCAACAGGGGGTTCTCTGAAGCTTTCTTT. Its translation is CSVANRGFSEAFF.

The rearrangement uses TRBV19 and TRBJ1-2; no definite D call. This CDR3 is built from 13 residues. The germline V gene encodes CDR1 LNHDA and CDR2 SQIVND (reference sequence). The germline V and J ends were trimmed by 3 bases and 0 bases, with 5 bases remaining between them. The CDR3 sequence: CASSILTNYGYTF. DNA of the CDR3: TGTGCCAGTAGTATCCTTACTAACTATGGCTACACCTTC.

The chain's CDR3 is CASSQAVNYGYTF. The CDR3 coding sequence is TGTGCCAGCAGCCAGGCAGTTAACTATGGCTACACCTTC. V usage is TRBV3-1 (or the pseudogene TRBV3-2) and J usage is TRBJ1-2; unclear D gene. V lost 3 bases to trimming and J lost 1 base, with 6 bases between them. CDR1 and CDR2 from the germline V gene are LGHDT and YNNKEL (reference sequence). This CDR3 is 13 amino acids long.